This TCR beta chain originates from a study of post-analysis software for immune sequencing data. Points from the study as a whole: Patients carried a handful of TRBV segments more frequently than controls did, and TRBV5-6, TRBV5-1 and TRBV20-1 were among them. Diversity measured as normalized Chao1 was significantly lower in multiple sclerosis patients than in controls.

Unique-molecular-identifier-tagged TCR beta cDNA libraries were used. Between 1 and 10 million T cells gave rise to around 500,000 cDNA molecules. TCRdb reprocessed the PCR reads via MiXCR and lists one record per CDR3 protein. The sample comprises around 770,000 distinct CDR3 sequences, about 43% of which are singletons, and roughly 5.2% rests with the top ten. With 2 bases clipped from V and 11 bases from J, the junction kept 15 bases outside the gene matches. The CDR3 has 16 amino acids. As for this clonotype: Its cognate antigen is unknown.

Material: blood. The sequence came from a girl between 10 and 17 years old with multiple sclerosis. The chain combines TRBV12-3 or TRBV12-4 with TRBJ2-5, with 9 nucleotides matching TRBD2. The CDR3 region is CASSLLGGRAENEQYF. CDR3 DNA sequence: TGTGCCAGCAGTTTACTCGGCGGGAGGGCGGAGAATGAGCAGTACTTC.